This TCR beta chain was captured by sequencing in a study of blood T cell repertoires in COVID-19. About the study: The origin of the acute and convalescent COVID-19 samples was the United States, Italy and Spain. PBMCs, B-cell-depleted T cells, or T cells provided the cDNA or gDNA that made up the material.

The CDR3 is 14 amino acids. The germline CDR1 and CDR2 sequences are MNHEY and SMNVEV (reference sequence). Trimming cost V 6 bases and J 5 bases; bases outside gene matches: 4. Original processing methods: Amplifying reference gene primers gave estimates of nucleated cell counts. Data came from immunoSEQ multiplex PCR; TCRdb stores just in-frame clones and leaves some out. V, J and clone size are taken as reported in that table, and D and trimming were inferred from the DNA itself. Of 200,000 to 250,000 clones in the sample, 86% were seen once. The source of this sequence is a man younger than 45 who had recovered from COVID-19. The sample was peripheral blood. V usage is TRBV27 and J usage is TRBJ2-3; TRBD2 aligns across 11 bases. The CDR3, as DNA: TGTGCCAGCAGACTAGCGGGGGAGGGAGATACGCAGTATTTT. It translates to CASRLAGEGDTQYF.